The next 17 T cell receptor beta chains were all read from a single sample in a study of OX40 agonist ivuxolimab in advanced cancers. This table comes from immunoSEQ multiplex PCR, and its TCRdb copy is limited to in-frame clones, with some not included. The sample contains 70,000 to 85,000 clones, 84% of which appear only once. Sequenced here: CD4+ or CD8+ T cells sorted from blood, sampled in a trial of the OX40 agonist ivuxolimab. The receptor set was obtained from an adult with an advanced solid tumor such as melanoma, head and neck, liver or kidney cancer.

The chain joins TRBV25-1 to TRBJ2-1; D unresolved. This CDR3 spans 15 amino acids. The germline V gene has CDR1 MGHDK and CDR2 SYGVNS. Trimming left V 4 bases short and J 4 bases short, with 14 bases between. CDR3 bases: TGTGCCAGCAGTGCAGCATTGGGCAGATACAATGAGCAGTTCTTC. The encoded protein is CASSAALGRYNEQFF.

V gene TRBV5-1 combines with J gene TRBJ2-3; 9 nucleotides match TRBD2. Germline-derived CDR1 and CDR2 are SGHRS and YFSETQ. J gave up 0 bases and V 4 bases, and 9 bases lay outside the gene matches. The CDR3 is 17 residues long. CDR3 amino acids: CASSTPKSGGSTDTQYF. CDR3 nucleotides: TGCGCCAGCAGCACGCCGAAGAGCGGGGGGAGCACAGATACGCAGTATTTT.

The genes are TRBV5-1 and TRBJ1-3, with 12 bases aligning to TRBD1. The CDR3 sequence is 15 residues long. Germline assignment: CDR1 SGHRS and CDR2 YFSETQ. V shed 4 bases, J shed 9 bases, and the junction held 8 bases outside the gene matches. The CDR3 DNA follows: TGCGCCAGCAGCCCAGGGACAGGGGGCTTGACCACCATATATTTT. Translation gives CASSPGTGGLTTIYF.

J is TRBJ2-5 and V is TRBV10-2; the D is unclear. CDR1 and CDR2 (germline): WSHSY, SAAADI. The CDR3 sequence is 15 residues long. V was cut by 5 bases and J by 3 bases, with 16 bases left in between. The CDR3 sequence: CASSPLDIIEETQYF. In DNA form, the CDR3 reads TGCGCCAGCAGTCCCCTCGATATTATAGAAGAGACCCAGTACTTC.

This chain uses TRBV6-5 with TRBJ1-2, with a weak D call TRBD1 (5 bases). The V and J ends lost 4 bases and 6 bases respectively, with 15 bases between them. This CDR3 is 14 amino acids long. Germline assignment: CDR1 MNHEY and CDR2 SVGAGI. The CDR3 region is CASSSPGPGHGYTF. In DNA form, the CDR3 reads TGTGCCAGCAGTTCCCCGGGACCGGGCCATGGCTACACCTTC.

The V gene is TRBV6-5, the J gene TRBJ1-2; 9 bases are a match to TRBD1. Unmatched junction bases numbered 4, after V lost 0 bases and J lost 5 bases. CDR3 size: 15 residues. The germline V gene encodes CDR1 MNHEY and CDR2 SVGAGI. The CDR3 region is CASSYSGTGRYGYTF. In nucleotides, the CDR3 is TGTGCCAGCAGTTACTCGGGGACAGGGAGGTATGGCTACACCTTC.

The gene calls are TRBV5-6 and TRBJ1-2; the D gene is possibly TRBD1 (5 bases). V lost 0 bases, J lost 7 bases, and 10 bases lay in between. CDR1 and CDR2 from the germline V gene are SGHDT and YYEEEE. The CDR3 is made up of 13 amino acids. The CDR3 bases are TGTGCCAGCAGCTTGGCCGCAGGGCTTGGCTACACCTTC. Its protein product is CASSLAAGLGYTF.

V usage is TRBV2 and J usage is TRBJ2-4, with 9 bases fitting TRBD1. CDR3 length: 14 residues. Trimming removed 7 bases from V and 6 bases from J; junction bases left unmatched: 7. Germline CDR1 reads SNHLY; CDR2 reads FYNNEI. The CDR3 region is CASNYDRGGNIQYF. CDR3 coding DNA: TGTGCCAGCAATTACGACAGGGGGGGAAACATTCAGTACTTC.

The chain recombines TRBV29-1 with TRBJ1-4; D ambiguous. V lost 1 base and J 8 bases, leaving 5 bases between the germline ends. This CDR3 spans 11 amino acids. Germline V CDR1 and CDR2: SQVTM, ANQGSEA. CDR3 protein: CSVEGPEKLFF. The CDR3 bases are TGCAGCGTTGAAGGGCCGGAAAAACTGTTTTTT. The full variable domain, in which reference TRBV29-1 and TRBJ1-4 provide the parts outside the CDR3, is SAVISQKPSRDICQRGTSLTIQCQVDSQVTMMFWYRQQPGQSLTLIATANQGSEATYESGFVIDKFPISRPNLTFSTLTVSNMSPEDSSIYLCSVEGPEKLFFGSGTQLSVL.

CDR3 amino acids: CASKRGNTEAFF. CDR3 DNA: TGTGCCAGTAAGAGGGGGAACACTGAAGCTTTCTTT. The V and J genes are TRBV19 and TRBJ1-1, with D possibly TRBD1 on 5 matching bases. The germline V gene encodes CDR1 LNHDA and CDR2 SQIVND (reference sequence). This CDR3 region has 12 residues. V lost 7 bases and J 1 base, leaving 7 bases between the germline ends.

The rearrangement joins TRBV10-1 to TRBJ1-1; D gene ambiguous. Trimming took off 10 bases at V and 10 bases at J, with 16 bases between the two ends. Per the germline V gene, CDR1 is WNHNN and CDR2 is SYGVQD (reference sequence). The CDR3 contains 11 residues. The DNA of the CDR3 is TGCGCCAAAAACGATACAGAGGCAGCTTTCTTT. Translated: CAKNDTEAAFF.

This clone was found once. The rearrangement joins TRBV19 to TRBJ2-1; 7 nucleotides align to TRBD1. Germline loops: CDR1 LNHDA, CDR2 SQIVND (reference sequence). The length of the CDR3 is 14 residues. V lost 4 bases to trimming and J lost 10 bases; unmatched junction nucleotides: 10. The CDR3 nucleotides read TGTGCCAGTAGTACCGGGGACAGAAAAGGGGAGCAGTTCTTC. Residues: CASSTGDRKGEQFF.

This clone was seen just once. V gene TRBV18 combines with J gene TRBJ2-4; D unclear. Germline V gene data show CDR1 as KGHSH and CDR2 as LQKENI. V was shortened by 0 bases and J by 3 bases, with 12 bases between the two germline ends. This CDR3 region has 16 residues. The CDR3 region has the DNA TGTGCCAGCTCACCACCGGCCCCGGGCGTCAAAAACATTCAGTACTTC. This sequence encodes CASSPPAPGVKNIQYF.

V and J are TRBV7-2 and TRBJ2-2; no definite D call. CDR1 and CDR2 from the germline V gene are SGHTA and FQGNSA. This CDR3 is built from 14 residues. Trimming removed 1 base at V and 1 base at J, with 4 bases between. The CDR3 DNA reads TGTGCCAGCAGCTTAGGGGGGAACACCGGGGAGCTGTTTTTT. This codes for CASSLGGNTGELFF.

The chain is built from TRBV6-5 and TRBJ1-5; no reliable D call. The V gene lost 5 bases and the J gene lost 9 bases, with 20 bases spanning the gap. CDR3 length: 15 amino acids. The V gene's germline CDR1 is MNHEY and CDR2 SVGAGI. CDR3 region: CASSLQRSPPGPQHF. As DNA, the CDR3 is TGTGCCAGCAGTCTCCAGAGGTCCCCGCCGGGGCCCCAGCATTTT.

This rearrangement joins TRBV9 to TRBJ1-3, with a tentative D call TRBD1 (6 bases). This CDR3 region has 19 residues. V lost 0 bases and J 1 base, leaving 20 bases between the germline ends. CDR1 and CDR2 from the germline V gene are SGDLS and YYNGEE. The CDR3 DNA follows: TGTGCCAGCAGCGTAGATTTAGTGGGACATACGGAGTCTGGAAACACCATATATTTT. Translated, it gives CASSVDLVGHTESGNTIYF.

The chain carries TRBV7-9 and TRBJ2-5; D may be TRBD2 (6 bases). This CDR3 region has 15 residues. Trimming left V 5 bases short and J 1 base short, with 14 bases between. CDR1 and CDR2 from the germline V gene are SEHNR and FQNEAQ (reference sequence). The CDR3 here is CASSPGVGIQETQYF. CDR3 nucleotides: TGTGCCAGCAGCCCGGGGGTGGGGATCCAAGAGACCCAGTACTTC.